This T cell receptor beta chain was recovered during a study of blood T cell repertoires in COVID-19 (dated by TCRdb to the early 2020s). In the study overall: Collaborator samples came from the United States, Italy and Spain and covered acute and convalescent phases of COVID-19. A freely available public database, intended as a resource for researchers studying the immune response to SARS-CoV-2, is where the repertoires were released. Nearly every sample came with metadata listing a de-identified subject ID, COVID-19 status, age in years and sex. The dataset comprised deeply sampled blood TCRbeta repertoires from subjects exposed to, actively infected with, or recovered from COVID-19. The samples were drawn from two sources: the first 160 participants of the ongoing ImmuneRACE study, and 1,200 or so subjects contributed by 6 global collaborators. The prospective study material was composed of cDNA or gDNA derived from T cells, B-cell-depleted T cells, or PBMCs. HLA class I and class II types, where available, came from metadata supplied by the sample provider rather than from assay-based typing.

The V end loses 7 bases and the J end loses 0 bases, and a stretch of 15 bases separates them. From its cysteine to its phenylalanine, the CDR3 spans 15 amino acids. Only the CDR3 region is kept as DNA, spanning 45 bases read in frame from base 1. CDR1 and CDR2 are drawn from the germline V gene (reference sequence): SEHNR, FQNEAQ. Overall results and qualifications from the work: The amount of clinical and demographic metadata varied by source and participant and was provided uncurated.

The immunoSEQ Assay, a bias-controlled multiplex PCR, was used to amplify TCRbeta CDR3 regions from genomic DNA. For the original study's pipeline: Within the assay, amplification of reference gene primers was used to estimate how many nucleated cells each sample contained. Sequence reads were collapsed and filtered to measure the absolute abundance of every unique TCRbeta CDR3 rearrangement. For each sample, productive Simpson clonality was calculated by taking the square root of Simpson's diversity index across productive rearrangements. TCRdb took this table from immuneACCESS and kept in-frame rearrangements with V and J called. Such tables lack part of the clones; where checked against another copy, unresolved V genes explain under half of the gap, and the rest is unexplained. That table gives V, J and clone size, and the DNA gave D and trimming. Here the sample has more than 60,000 clones; 74% occur a single time. The top ten constitute approximately 2.4% of the sample.

With respect to this clone: Its antigen has not been determined. Nothing much larger sits one base from this clone, and base qualities are not available.

The collaborating institutions used their own protocols to collect whole blood in K2EDTA tubes. Collaborator samples were shipped for TCRbeta analysis as frozen whole blood, isolated PBMCs, or DNA extracted from either sample type. The source is a human donor with acute or convalescent COVID-19. The donor label of this sample is uncertain. The sequence joins TRBV7-9 to TRBJ1-2; the best D guess is TRBD1, with 5 bases matching. Sequencing used peripheral blood. CDR3 region: CASIPQTVSNYGYTF. The DNA sequence reads TGTGCCAGCATCCCCCAGACAGTGTCTAACTATGGCTACACCTTC.